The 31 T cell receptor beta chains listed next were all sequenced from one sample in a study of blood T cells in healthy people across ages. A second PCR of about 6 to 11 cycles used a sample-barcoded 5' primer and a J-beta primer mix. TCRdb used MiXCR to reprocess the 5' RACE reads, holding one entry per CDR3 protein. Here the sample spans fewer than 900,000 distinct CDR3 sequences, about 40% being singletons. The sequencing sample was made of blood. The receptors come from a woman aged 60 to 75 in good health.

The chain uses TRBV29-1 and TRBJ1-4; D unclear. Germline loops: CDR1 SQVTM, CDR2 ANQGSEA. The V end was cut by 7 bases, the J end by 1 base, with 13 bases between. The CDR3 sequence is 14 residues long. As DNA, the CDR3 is TGCAGCGGAGCAGACTCCAAAACTAATGAAAAACTGTTTTTT. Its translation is CSGADSKTNEKLFF.

The CDR3 region has the DNA TGTGCCAGCAGCTCCTGGGACAGGGACCTCAATGAGCAGTACTTC. Translated: CASSSWDRDLNEQYF. The V and J genes are TRBV7-3 and TRBJ2-5, with 9 bases identical to TRBD1. In germline, CDR1 is SGHTA, CDR2 FQGTGA. This CDR3 contains 15 residues. The V gene end was trimmed by 4 bases and the J gene end by 11 bases; junction bases not matched to a gene: 14.

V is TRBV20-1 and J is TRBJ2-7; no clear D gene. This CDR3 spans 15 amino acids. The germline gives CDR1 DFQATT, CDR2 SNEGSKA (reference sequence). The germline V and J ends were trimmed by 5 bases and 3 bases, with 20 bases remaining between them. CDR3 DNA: TGCAGTGCTTCCGATAGATCTATCCCCCTCTACGAGCAGTACTTC. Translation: CSASDRSIPLYEQYF.

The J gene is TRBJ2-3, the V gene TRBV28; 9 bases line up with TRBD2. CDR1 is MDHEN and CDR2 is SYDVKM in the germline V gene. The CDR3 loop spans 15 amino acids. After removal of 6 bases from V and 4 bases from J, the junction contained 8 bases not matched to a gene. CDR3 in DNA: TGTGCCAGCAGGTTGGGACTAGCAACTCCAGATACGCAGTATTTT. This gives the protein CASRLGLATPDTQYF.

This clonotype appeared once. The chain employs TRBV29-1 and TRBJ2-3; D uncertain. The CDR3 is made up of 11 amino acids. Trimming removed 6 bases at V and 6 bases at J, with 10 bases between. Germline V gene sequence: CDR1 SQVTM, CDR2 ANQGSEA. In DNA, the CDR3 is TGCAGCGTGACACATTTGGATACGCAGTATTTT. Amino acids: CSVTHLDTQYF.

CDR3 coding DNA: TGCATTGGCGTTACCGGGACTAGCGGGAGAGGGAGCTACAATGAGCAGTTCTTC. Translation gives CIGVTGTSGRGSYNEQFF. The chain is built from TRBV20-1 and TRBJ2-7, with 14 positions matching TRBD2. The J call may be incorrect, as the DNA end agrees better with TRBJ2-1. Germline values: CDR1 DFQATT, CDR2 SNEGSKA (reference sequence). This CDR3 contains 18 residues.

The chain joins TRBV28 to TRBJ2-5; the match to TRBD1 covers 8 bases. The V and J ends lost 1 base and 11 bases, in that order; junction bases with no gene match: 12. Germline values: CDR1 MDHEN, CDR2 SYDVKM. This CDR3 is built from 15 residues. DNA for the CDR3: TGTGCCAGCAGTTTATCAGGGGGCAAAGACTACAAGCAGTACTTC. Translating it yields CASSLSGGKDYKQYF.

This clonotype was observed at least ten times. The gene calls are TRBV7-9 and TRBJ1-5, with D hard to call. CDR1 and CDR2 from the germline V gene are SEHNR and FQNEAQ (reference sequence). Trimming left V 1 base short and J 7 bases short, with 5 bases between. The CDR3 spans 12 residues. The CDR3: CASSLEHQPQHF. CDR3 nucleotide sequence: TGTGCCAGCAGCTTAGAGCACCAGCCCCAGCATTTT.

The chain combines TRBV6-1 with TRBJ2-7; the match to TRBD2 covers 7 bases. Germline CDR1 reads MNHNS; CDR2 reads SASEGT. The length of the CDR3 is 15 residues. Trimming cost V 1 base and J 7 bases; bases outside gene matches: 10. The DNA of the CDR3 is TGTGCCAGCAGTGAAGAGAGAGGGAGGGGATGGGAGCAGTACTTC. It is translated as CASSEERGRGWEQYF.

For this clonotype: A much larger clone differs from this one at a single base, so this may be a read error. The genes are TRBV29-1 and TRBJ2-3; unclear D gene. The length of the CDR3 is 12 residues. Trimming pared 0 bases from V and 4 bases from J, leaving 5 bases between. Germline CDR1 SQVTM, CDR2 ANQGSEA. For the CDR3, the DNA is TGCAGCGTTGAAGAAGATCCAGATACGCAGTATTTT. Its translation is CSVEEDPDTQYF.

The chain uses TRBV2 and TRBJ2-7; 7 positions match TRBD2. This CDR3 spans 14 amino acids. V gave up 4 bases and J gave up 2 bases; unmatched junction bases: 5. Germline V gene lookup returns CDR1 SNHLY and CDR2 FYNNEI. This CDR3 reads CASSGAGEAYEQYF. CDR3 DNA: TGTGCCAGCAGTGGTGCGGGGGAGGCCTACGAGCAGTACTTC.

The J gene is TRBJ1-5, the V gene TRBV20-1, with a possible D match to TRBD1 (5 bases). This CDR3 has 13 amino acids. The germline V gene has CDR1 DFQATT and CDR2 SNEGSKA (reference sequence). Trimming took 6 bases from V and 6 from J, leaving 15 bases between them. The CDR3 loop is CSARSRGSQPQHF. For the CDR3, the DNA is TGCAGTGCAAGGTCTAGGGGCAGTCAGCCCCAGCATTTT.

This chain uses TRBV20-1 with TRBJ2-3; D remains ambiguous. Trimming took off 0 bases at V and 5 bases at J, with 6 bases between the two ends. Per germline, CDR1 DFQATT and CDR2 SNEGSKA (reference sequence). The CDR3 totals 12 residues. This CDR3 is CSAREYLDTQYF. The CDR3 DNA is TGCAGTGCTAGAGAGTATTTAGATACGCAGTATTTT.

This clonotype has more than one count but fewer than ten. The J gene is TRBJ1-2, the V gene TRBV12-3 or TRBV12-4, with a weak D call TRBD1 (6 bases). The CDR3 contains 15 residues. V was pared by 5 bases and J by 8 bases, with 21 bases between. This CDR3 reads CASSVYHGKGGGYTF. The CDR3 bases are TGTGCCAGCAGTGTCTACCATGGGAAAGGGGGAGGCTACACCTTC.

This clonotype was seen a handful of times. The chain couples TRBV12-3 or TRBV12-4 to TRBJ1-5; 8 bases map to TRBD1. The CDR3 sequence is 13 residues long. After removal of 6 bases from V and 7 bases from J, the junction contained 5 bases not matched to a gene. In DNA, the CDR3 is TGTGCCAGCAGGGACAGGGCGAAACAGCCCCAGCATTTT. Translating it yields CASRDRAKQPQHF.

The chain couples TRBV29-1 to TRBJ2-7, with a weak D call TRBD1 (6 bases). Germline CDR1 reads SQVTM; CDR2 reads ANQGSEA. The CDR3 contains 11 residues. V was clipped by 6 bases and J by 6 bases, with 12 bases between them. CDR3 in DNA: TGCAGCGTCCCCAGGGGTAGCGAGCAGTACTTC. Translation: CSVPRGSEQYF.

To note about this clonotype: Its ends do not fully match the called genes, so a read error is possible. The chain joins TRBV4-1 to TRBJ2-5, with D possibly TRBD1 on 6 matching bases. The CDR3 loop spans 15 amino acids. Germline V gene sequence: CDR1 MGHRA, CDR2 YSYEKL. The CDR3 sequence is CASSQGEIGGETRYF. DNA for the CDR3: TGCGCCAGCAGCCAAGGAGAGATAGGGGGAGAGACCCGGTACTTC.

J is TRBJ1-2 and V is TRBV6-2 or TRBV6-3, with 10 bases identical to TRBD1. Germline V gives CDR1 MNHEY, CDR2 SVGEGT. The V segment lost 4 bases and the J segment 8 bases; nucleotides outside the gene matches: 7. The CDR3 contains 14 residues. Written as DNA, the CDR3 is TGTGCCAGCAGTTCCGGGACAGGGGACGGCGGCTACACCTTC. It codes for CASSSGTGDGGYTF.

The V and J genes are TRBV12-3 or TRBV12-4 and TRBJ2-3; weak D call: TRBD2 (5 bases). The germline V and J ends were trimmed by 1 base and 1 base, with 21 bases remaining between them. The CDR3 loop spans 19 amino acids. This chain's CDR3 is CASSLGLAGRRDGTDTQYF. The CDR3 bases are TGTGCCAGCAGTTTAGGTCTAGCCGGACGGAGAGACGGCACAGATACGCAGTATTTT.

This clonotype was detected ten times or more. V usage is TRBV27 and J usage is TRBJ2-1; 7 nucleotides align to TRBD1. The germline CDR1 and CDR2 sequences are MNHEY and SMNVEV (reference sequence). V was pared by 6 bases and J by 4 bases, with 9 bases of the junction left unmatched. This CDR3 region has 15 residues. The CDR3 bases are TGTGCCAGCAGCTTAGACAGGGCGGGTTACAATGAGCAGTTCTTC. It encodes CASSLDRAGYNEQFF.

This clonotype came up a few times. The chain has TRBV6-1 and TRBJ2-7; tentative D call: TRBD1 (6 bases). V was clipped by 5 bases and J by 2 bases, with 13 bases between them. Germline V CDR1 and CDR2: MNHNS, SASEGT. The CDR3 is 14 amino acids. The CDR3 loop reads CASSMRTETYEQYF. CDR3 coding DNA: TGTGCCAGCAGTATGCGGACAGAAACCTACGAGCAGTACTTC.

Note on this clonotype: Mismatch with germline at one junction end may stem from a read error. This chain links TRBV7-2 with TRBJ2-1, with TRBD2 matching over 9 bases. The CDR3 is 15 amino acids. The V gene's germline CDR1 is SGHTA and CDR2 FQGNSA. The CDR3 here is CVSSLGGGGSNEQFF. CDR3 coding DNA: TGTGTCAGCAGCTTAGGCGGGGGGGGTTCCAATGAGCAGTTCTTC.

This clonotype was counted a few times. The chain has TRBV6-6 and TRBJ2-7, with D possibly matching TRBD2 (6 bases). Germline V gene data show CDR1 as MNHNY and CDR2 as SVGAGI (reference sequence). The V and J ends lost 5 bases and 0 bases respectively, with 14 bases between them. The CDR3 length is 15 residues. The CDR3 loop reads CASSGRGSDSYEQYF. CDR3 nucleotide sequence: TGTGCCAGCAGTGGCCGGGGGAGTGACTCCTACGAGCAGTACTTC.

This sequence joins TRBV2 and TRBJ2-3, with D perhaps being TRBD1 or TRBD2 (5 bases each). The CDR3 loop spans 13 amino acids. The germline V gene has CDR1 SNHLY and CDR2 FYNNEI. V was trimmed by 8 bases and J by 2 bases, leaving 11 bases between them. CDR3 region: CASRDGPTDTQYF. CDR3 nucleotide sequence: TGTGCCAGCCGGGACGGCCCCACAGATACGCAGTATTTT.

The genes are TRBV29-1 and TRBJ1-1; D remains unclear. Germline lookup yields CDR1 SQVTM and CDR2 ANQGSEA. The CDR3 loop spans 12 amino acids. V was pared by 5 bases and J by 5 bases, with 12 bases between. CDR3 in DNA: TGCAGCGTTCGGGATGTCAAGACTGAAGCTTTCTTT. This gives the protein CSVRDVKTEAFF.

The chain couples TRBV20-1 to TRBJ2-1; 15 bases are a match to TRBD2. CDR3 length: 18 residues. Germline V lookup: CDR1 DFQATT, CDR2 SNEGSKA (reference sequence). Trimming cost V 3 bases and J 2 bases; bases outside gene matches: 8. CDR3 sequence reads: CSASGTSGRRGTYNEQFF. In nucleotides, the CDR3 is TGCAGTGCTAGCGGGACTAGCGGGAGGAGGGGCACCTACAATGAGCAGTTCTTC.

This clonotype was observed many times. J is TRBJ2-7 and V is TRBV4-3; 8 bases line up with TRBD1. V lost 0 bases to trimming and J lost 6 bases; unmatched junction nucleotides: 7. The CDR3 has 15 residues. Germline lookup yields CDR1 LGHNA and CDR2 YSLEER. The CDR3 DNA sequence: TGCGCCAGCAGCCAAGATGGGCAGGGGGCCCTCGAGCAGTACTTC. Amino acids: CASSQDGQGALEQYF.

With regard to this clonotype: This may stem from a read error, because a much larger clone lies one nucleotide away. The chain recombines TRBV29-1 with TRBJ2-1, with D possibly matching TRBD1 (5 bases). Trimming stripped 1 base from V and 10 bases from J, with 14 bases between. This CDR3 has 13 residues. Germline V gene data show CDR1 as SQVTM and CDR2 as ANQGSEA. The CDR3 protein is CSVEGNRPREQFF. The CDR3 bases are TGCAGCGTTGAAGGGAACAGGCCCCGGGAGCAGTTCTTC.

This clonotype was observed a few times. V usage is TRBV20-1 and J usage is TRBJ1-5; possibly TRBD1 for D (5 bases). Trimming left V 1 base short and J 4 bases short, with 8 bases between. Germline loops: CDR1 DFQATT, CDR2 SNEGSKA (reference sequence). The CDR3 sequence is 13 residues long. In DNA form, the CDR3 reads TGCAGTGCTAGAGCCAGGGTGAATCAGCCCCAGCATTTT. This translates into CSARARVNQPQHF.

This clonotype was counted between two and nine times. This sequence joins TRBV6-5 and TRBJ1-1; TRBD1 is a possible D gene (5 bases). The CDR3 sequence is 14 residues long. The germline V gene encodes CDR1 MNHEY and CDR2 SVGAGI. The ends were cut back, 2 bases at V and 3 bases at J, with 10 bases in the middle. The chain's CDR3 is CASSYLGADTEAFF. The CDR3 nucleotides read TGTGCCAGCAGTTACCTTGGGGCCGACACTGAAGCTTTCTTT.

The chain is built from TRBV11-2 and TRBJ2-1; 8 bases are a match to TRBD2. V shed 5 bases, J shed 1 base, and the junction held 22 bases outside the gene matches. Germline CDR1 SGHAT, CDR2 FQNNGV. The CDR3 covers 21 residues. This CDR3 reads CASSHPPAGDFWPGSYNEQFF. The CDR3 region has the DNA TGTGCCAGCAGCCACCCCCCAGCGGGAGACTTTTGGCCGGGGTCCTACAATGAGCAGTTCTTC.